What follows are 27 T cell receptor beta chains derived from one specimen sequenced in a study of shared clonotypes between healthy human individuals. Naive CD8 isolation took CD45RO-negative cells positively selected for CCR7 and excluded terminally differentiated effector memory CD45RA+ cells. TCRdb keeps only in-frame clones here, not all; method: immunoSEQ multiplex PCR. The sample consists of some 1,900,000 clones, over 85% of them appearing once. The sample consisted of naive CD8+ T cells sorted from blood. These receptors were collected from a man younger than 35 in good health.

In its sample, this clone was seen once. The rearrangement joins TRBV29-1 to TRBJ2-7; no definite D call. Germline CDR1 is SQVTM and CDR2 is ANQGSEA. The CDR3 is 13 residues long. V dropped 5 bases and J dropped 4 bases, with 15 bases sitting between them. The CDR3 here is CSVSHRQGYEQYF. The CDR3 DNA is TGCAGCGTTTCCCACCGCCAAGGGTACGAGCAGTACTTC.

This sequence joins TRBV7-9 and TRBJ1-1; D unclear. The CDR3 has 13 residues. V lost 5 bases to trimming and J lost 10 bases, with 17 bases between them. Looked up from germline, CDR1 is SEHNR and CDR2 is FQNEAQ (reference sequence). This chain's CDR3 is CASSPVARIGAFF. CDR3 bases: TGTGCCAGCAGCCCGGTAGCTAGGATAGGAGCTTTCTTT. Combining the CDR3 with reference TRBV7-9 and TRBJ1-1 gives the whole variable domain DTGVSQNPRHKITKRGQNVTFRCDPISEHNRLYWYRQTLGQGPEFLTYFQNEAQLEKSRLLSDRFSAERPKGSFSTLEIQRTEQGDSAMYLCASSPVARIGAFFGQGTRLTVV.

The rearrangement links TRBV14 to TRBJ2-7; D remains ambiguous. This CDR3 has 12 residues. V lost 1 base to trimming and J lost 9 bases, with 10 bases between them. CDR1 and CDR2 from the germline V gene are SGHDN and FVKESK. The DNA for the CDR3 is TGTGCCAGCAGCCAAGGAGCGATAAGGCAGTACTTC. This sequence encodes CASSQGAIRQYF.

V gene TRBV10-2 combines with J gene TRBJ2-5, with unresolved D. The V end lost 2 bases, the J end lost 3 bases, and 7 bases lay between the germline ends. The CDR3 runs 13 residues. Germline V gene data show CDR1 as WSHSY and CDR2 as SAAADI. The CDR3 nucleotides are TGCGCCAGCAGTGAGGCTTTTGAAGAGACCCAGTACTTC. Translated: CASSEAFEETQYF.

For this clone: This sample includes further DNA sequences coding for the same CDR3. CDR3 sequence (DNA): TGTGCCAGCAGTTTGGTGGGATCTGGAAACACCATATATTTT. Protein sequence: CASSLVGSGNTIYF. V is TRBV28 and J is TRBJ1-3; D unclear. Germline CDR1 and CDR2: MDHEN and SYDVKM. Trimming cost V 3 bases and J 1 base, with 7 bases left between them. CDR3 length: 14 residues.

The rearrangement joins TRBV27 to TRBJ2-2, with 10 bases fitting TRBD2. This CDR3 region has 15 residues. V gave up 6 bases and J gave up 6 bases; unmatched junction bases: 7. Germline values: CDR1 MNHEY, CDR2 SMNVEV (reference sequence). The CDR3 nucleotides are TGTGCCAGCAGGAAAGCGGGAGGGCCGCCCGGGGAGCTGTTTTTT. This translates into CASRKAGGPPGELFF.

Regarding this clone: An end of the junction differs from the germline gene, which may be a read error. The V call is TRBV11-2, the J call TRBJ2-7; 7 positions match TRBD2. This CDR3 comprises 11 residues. From germline, CDR1 is SGHAT and CDR2 FQNNGV. CDR3 region: CASSLGGSLDF. The CDR3 coding sequence is TGTGCCAGCAGCTTGGGGGGGAGTCTTGACTTC.

The V call is TRBV9, the J call TRBJ2-3, with a possible D match to TRBD2 (6 bases). The ends were cut back, 0 bases at V and 1 base at J, with 9 bases in the middle. Germline lookup yields CDR1 SGDLS and CDR2 YYNGEE. This CDR3 contains 15 residues. DNA for the CDR3: TGTGCCAGCAGCGTAGGGGCTAGCGGCACAGATACGCAGTATTTT. The encoded protein is CASSVGASGTDTQYF. Drawing the rest from reference TRBV9 and TRBJ2-3, the complete variable domain is DSGVTQTPKHLITATGQRVTLRCSPRSGDLSVYWYQQSLDQGLQFLIQYYNGEERAKGNILERFSAQQFPDLHSELNLSSLELGDSALYFCASSVGASGTDTQYFGPGTRLTVL.

The chain uses TRBV9 and TRBJ2-2; 9 bases line up with TRBD1. The CDR3 is 15 amino acids. CDR1 and CDR2 (germline): SGDLS, YYNGEE. V dropped 3 bases and J dropped 5; count of bases not matched to a gene: 5. DNA for the CDR3: TGTGCCAGCAGCGGCCGGACAGGGGCGACCGGGGAGCTGTTTTTT. It is translated as CASSGRTGATGELFF.

The chain is built from TRBV21-1 and TRBJ1-5. TRBV21-1 is listed as a pseudogene. The length of the CDR3 is 17 residues. This chain's CDR3 is CASITGPGGGSNQPQHF. CDR3 nucleotides: TGTGCCAGCATAACAGGGCCCGGGGGGGGAAGCAATCAGCCCCAGCATTTT.

The V and J genes are TRBV1 and TRBJ2-4; TRBD1 reflects the table's D call only, with no check against the DNA. TRBV1 represents a pseudogene. The CDR3 covers 13 residues. The CDR3 spells CTSSPPTENIQYF. The CDR3 DNA is TGCACCAGCAGCCCCCCAACAGAAAACATTCAGTACTTC.

V usage is TRBV2 and J usage is TRBJ1-1; 8 bases are shared with TRBD1. This CDR3 is 13 amino acids long. Trimming took 9 bases from V and 3 from J; bases not matched to a gene: 6. CDR1 SNHLY and CDR2 FYNNEI come from the germline V gene. The CDR3 sequence is CARRDRGYTEAFF. In DNA, the CDR3 is TGTGCCAGGAGAGACAGGGGATACACTGAAGCTTTCTTT.

The chain employs TRBV10-2 and TRBJ2-7; D call uncertain. The CDR3 consists of 12 residues. V lost 4 bases to trimming and J lost 5 bases, with 9 bases between them. Germline V gene sequence: CDR1 WSHSY, CDR2 SAAADI. As DNA, the CDR3 is TGCGCCAGCAGTGGGCCAGCCCACGAGCAGTACTTC. Translating it yields CASSGPAHEQYF.

The chain has TRBV11-3 and TRBJ2-3, with D possibly matching TRBD2 (5 bases). V dropped 4 bases and J dropped 4 bases, with 9 bases sitting between them. The germline V gene has CDR1 SGHNT and CDR2 YENEEA. There are 13 residues in the CDR3. The CDR3 sequence is CASSSGSADTQYF. The CDR3 DNA follows: TGTGCCAGCAGCTCGGGGTCGGCAGATACGCAGTATTTT.

Only a few counts were recorded for this clone. The chain uses TRBV18 and TRBJ2-5, with TRBD1 matching 7 bases. V shed 3 bases, J shed 1 base, and the junction held 5 bases outside the gene matches. CDR1 and CDR2 (germline): KGHSH, LQKENI. This CDR3 spans 15 amino acids. The CDR3 loop is CASSPTHRGQETQYF. The CDR3 coding sequence is TGTGCCAGCTCACCGACTCACAGGGGCCAAGAGACCCAGTACTTC.

This chain uses TRBV7-9 with TRBJ1-1; 7 bases match TRBD1. The CDR3 runs to 14 residues. The germline gives CDR1 SEHNR, CDR2 FQNEAQ (reference sequence). V lost 5 bases, J lost 3 bases, and 6 bases stayed unmatched. This CDR3 reads CASSLLGGHTEAFF. As DNA, the CDR3 is TGTGCCAGCAGCCTACTAGGGGGCCACACTGAAGCTTTCTTT.

This sequence joins TRBV30 and TRBJ2-4; 8 bases align to TRBD1. The CDR3 has 17 amino acids. Germline V gives CDR1 GTSNPN, CDR2 SVGIG (reference sequence). The trim removed 4 bases at V and 2 bases at J, leaving 13 bases unmatched. CDR3 nucleotide sequence: TGTGCCTGGAATGCAGGGGGCCTACGTTTTTCCAAAAACATTCAGTACTTC. It yields the protein CAWNAGGLRFSKNIQYF. Based on the CDR3 plus reference TRBV30 and TRBJ2-4, the full variable domain is SQTIHQWPATLVQPVGSPLSLECTVEGTSNPNLYWYRQAAGRGLQLLFYSVGIGQISSEVPQNLSASRPQDRQFILSSKKLLLSDSGFYLCAWNAGGLRFSKNIQYFGAGTRLSVL.

The chain combines TRBV28 with TRBJ2-7, with D possibly called TRBD1 or TRBD2 (5 bases each). CDR3 length: 15 residues. Germline CDR1 MDHEN, CDR2 SYDVKM. V was shortened by 5 bases and J by 0 bases, with 14 bases between the two germline ends. CDR3 region: CASSPTGGISYEQYF. CDR3 in DNA: TGTGCCAGCAGTCCGACTGGGGGAATCTCCTACGAGCAGTACTTC.

This clone was observed a single time. The chain recombines TRBV15 with TRBJ2-3, with D tentatively TRBD1 (6 bases). This CDR3 contains 16 residues. Germline CDR1 reads LNHNV; CDR2 reads YYDKDF (reference sequence). V was trimmed by 5 bases and J by 4 bases, leaving 19 bases between them. This CDR3 is CATSPIEGVLPDTQYF. The CDR3 bases are TGTGCCACCAGCCCTATTGAGGGGGTACTTCCAGATACGCAGTATTTT. The complete variable domain, with remaining parts taken from reference TRBV15 and TRBJ2-3, reads DAMVIQNPRYQVTQFGKPVTLSCSQTLNHNVMYWYQQKSSQAPKLLFHYYDKDFNNEADTPDNFQSRRPNTSFCFLDIRSPGLGDTAMYLCATSPIEGVLPDTQYFGPGTRLTVL.

The V call is TRBV5-1, the J call TRBJ2-1, with 8 bases aligning to TRBD2. CDR1 and CDR2 (germline): SGHRS, YFSETQ. The CDR3 contains 13 residues. V shed 5 bases, J shed 7 bases, and the junction held 5 bases outside the gene matches. CDR3 sequence reads: CASRSGGENEQFF. The CDR3 coding sequence is TGCGCCAGCAGAAGCGGGGGAGAAAATGAGCAGTTCTTC.

The rearrangement joins TRBV6-5 to TRBJ2-1; no reliable D call. Trimming cost V 2 bases and J 2 bases, with 13 bases left between them. The germline V gene encodes CDR1 MNHEY and CDR2 SVGAGI. The CDR3 runs 16 residues. The CDR3 loop is CASSYPLILPYNEQFF. For the CDR3, the DNA is TGTGCCAGCAGTTACCCCTTAATTCTACCCTACAATGAGCAGTTCTTC.

The rearrangement links TRBV7-2 to TRBJ2-1; D gene ambiguous. CDR1 and CDR2 from the germline V gene are SGHTA and FQGNSA. The V end lost 1 base, the J end lost 8 bases, and 9 bases lay between the germline ends. This CDR3 spans 13 amino acids. CDR3 loop: CASSLGLSYEQFF. The CDR3 region has the DNA TGTGCCAGCAGCTTAGGGCTAAGCTATGAGCAGTTCTTC.

Details on this clone: Other DNA sequences in this specimen translate into the identical CDR3. V and J are TRBV2 and TRBJ2-7; 9 bases agree with TRBD1. With V trimmed by 4 bases and J by 3 bases, 4 bases remained unmatched. This CDR3 has 14 amino acids. Germline CDR1 and CDR2: SNHLY and FYNNEI. The CDR3 protein is CASSVDRGGYEQYF. Written as DNA, the CDR3 is TGTGCCAGCAGTGTGGACAGGGGAGGCTACGAGCAGTACTTC.

The J gene is TRBJ2-3, the V gene TRBV7-6, with 9 bases matching TRBD1. The length of the CDR3 is 16 residues. V dropped 4 bases and J dropped 3; count of bases not matched to a gene: 8. The V gene's germline CDR1 is SGHVS and CDR2 FNYEAQ. The DNA for the CDR3 is TGTGCCAGCAGCTCGTTCGAGACAGGGGGGACAGATACGCAGTATTTT. The encoded protein is CASSSFETGGTDTQYF.

Comment on this clone: The sample carries other DNA sequences with the same CDR3. The chain links TRBV7-9 to TRBJ1-2, with D unclear. The V end lost 0 bases, the J end lost 0 bases, and 8 bases lay between the germline ends. There are 15 residues in the CDR3. CDR1 is SEHNR and CDR2 is FQNEAQ in the germline V gene (reference sequence). CDR3 loop: CASSLAGRTNYGYTF. CDR3 DNA sequence: TGTGCCAGCAGCTTAGCTGGACGGACTAACTATGGCTACACCTTC.

The rearrangement links TRBV19 to TRBJ2-7; no firm D call. This CDR3 is built from 14 residues. Trimming removed 8 bases from V and 3 bases from J, with 17 bases in between. The V gene's germline CDR1 is LNHDA and CDR2 SQIVND (reference sequence). This CDR3 is CASSPGAHLYEQYF. The CDR3 region has the DNA TGTGCCAGTTCCCCCGGTGCGCACCTCTACGAGCAGTACTTC.

The CDR3 is CASSHGLAGATGELFF. Written as DNA, the CDR3 is TGTGCCAGCAGCCATGGACTAGCGGGAGCCACCGGGGAGCTGTTTTTT. This chain joins TRBV7-8 and TRBJ2-2, with 13 positions matching TRBD2. Looked up from germline, CDR1 is SGHVS and CDR2 is FQNEAQ. This CDR3 comprises 16 residues. After removal of 5 bases from V and 4 bases from J, the junction contained 4 bases not matched to a gene.